These 4 T cell receptor beta chains were all obtained from the same sample, sequenced in a study of identical twins' blood T cells. MiXCR was run by TCRdb on the 5' RACE reads, yielding one entry per CDR3 protein. The sample carries a few hundred thousand distinct CDR3 sequences, around 30% recorded once. Material: PBMCs. Receptors originate from a woman between 18 and 50 years old in good health.

This clonotype was picked up a small number of times. The chain carries TRBV7-3 and TRBJ1-1; 7 bases agree with TRBD1. CDR1 and CDR2 (germline): SGHTA, FQGTGA. CDR3 length equals 13 residues. V shed 4 bases and J 11 bases; nucleotides not matched to a gene: 10. Here the CDR3 reads CASSSHRDSAAFF. Here the CDR3 DNA reads TGTGCCAGCAGCTCCCACCGGGACAGTGCGGCTTTCTTT. Combining the CDR3 with reference TRBV7-3 and TRBJ1-1 gives the whole variable domain GAGVSQTPSNKVTEKGKYVELRCDPISGHTALYWYRQSLGQGPEFLIYFQGTGAADDSGLPNDRFFAVRPEGSVSTLKIQRTERGDSAVYLCASSSHRDSAAFFGQGTRLTVV.

This clonotype was recorded a few times. The genes are TRBV29-1 and TRBJ1-2; TRBD1 might be the D (6 bases). The V gene's germline CDR1 is SQVTM and CDR2 ANQGSEA. Trimming stripped 8 bases from V and 2 bases from J, with 18 bases between. The CDR3 has 14 amino acids. The chain's CDR3 is CSIPQGVANYGYTF. CDR3 nucleotides: TGCAGCATCCCACAGGGCGTCGCAAACTATGGCTACACCTTC.

This clonotype came up many times. The chain links TRBV10-2 to TRBJ1-1, with D possibly matching TRBD1 (6 bases). Germline lookup yields CDR1 WSHSY and CDR2 SAAADI. This CDR3 spans 15 amino acids. V was pared by 6 bases and J by 0 bases, with 14 bases between. The CDR3 protein is CASRARRGLNTEAFF. The CDR3 DNA sequence: TGCGCCAGCAGAGCACGCAGGGGCTTGAACACTGAAGCTTTCTTT.

V usage is TRBV7-2 and J usage is TRBJ2-2; 10 bases map to TRBD2. V lost 10 bases to trimming and J lost 2 bases; unmatched junction nucleotides: 4. Germline V CDR1 and CDR2: SGHTA, FQGNSA. This CDR3 is built from 14 residues. The CDR3 protein is CATRLAGNTGELFF. CDR3 bases: TGTGCCACCAGACTAGCGGGTAACACCGGGGAGCTGTTTTTT.